This TCR beta chain was recorded in a study of early T cells in non-severe SARS-CoV-2 infection. Overall study: Sequencing targeted bulk RNA from unsorted whole blood, leaving chains unpaired. Study-wide points: Comparison of clonotypes with VDJdb favored anti-spike CD8 responses while missing private and CD4 specificities.

Separate cDNA molecules each had unique molecular identifiers attached to them. TCRdb re-called the 5' RACE reads through MiXCR, storing one row per CDR3 protein. The data contain under 35,000 distinct CDR3 sequences, about 4.2% of them singletons. This clonotype was seen more than once but under ten times. No antigen is known for it. The V and J ends lost 6 bases and 3 bases, in that order; junction bases with no gene match: 7. The germline V gene encodes CDR1 MDHEN and CDR2 SYDVKM. The CDR3 totals 15 residues. Material: whole blood. This receptor was obtained from an adult who was a healthcare worker with PCR-confirmed SARS-CoV-2 infection or an uninfected control (not recorded which). The rearrangement uses TRBV28 and TRBJ2-1; TRBD1 aligns across 8 bases. The CDR3 DNA follows: TGTGCCAGCAGACCCGACAGGGGCGGCTACAATGAGCAGTTCTTC. Protein product: CASRPDRGGYNEQFF.